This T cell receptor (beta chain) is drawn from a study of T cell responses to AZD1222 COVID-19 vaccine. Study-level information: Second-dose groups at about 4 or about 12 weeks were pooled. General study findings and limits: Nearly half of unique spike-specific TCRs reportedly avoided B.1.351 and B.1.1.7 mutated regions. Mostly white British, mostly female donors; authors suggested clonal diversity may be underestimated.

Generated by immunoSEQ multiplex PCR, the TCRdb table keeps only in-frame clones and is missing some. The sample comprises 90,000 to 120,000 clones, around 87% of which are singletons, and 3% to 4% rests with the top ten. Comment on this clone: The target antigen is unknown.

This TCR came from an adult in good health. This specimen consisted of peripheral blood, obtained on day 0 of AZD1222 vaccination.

Written as DNA, the CDR3 is TGTGCCACCAGCAGAGTGCGGGCCGCATCAGCTGAAGCTTTCTTT. It encodes CATSRVRAASAEAFF. This sequence joins TRBV15 and TRBJ1-1; no clear D gene. Trimming left V 1 base short and J 6 bases short, with 15 bases between. This CDR3 is 15 amino acids long. Per the germline V gene, CDR1 is LNHNV and CDR2 is YYDKDF (reference sequence).